Presented here are 17 T cell receptor beta chains from one specimen sequenced in a study of identical twins. TCRdb analysed the 5' RACE reads with MiXCR anew, one entry per CDR3 protein. The table lists under 1 million distinct CDR3 sequences, about 12% of them singletons, with around 1.5% in the top ten. In addition, the sample was reused for a study of yellow fever vaccine responses in identical twins.

The sequenced sample consisted of PBMCs. These receptors were obtained from a young woman in good health.

The chain combines TRBV12-3 or TRBV12-4 with TRBJ2-7; D gene ambiguous. Trimming stripped 1 base from V and 4 bases from J, with 8 bases between. The CDR3 runs 13 residues. CDR3 amino acids: CASSLEAFYEQYF. The CDR3 DNA reads as TGTGCCAGCAGTTTAGAGGCATTTTACGAGCAGTACTTC.

The chain uses TRBV6-2 or TRBV6-3 and TRBJ1-5, with D hard to call. CDR3 length equals 15 residues. Trimming left V 6 bases short and J 1 base short, with 13 bases between. Per the germline V gene, CDR1 is MNHEY and CDR2 is SVGEGT. CDR3 protein: CASSRRGESNQPQHF. The CDR3 DNA follows: TGTGCCAGCAGCCGCCGGGGAGAAAGCAATCAGCCCCAGCATTTT.

The chain links TRBV15 to TRBJ2-7; D is uncertain. V was cut by 0 bases and J by 2 bases, with 11 bases left in between. This CDR3 is built from 15 residues. Germline CDR1 reads LNHNV; CDR2 reads YYDKDF (reference sequence). CDR3 region: CATSRDLAGPYEQYV. CDR3 DNA sequence: TGTGCCACCAGCAGAGATCTCGCCGGGCCCTACGAGCAGTACGTC.

The gene calls are TRBV28 and TRBJ2-1; TRBD2 is a possible D gene (6 bases). The CDR3 spans 15 residues. Trimming pared 6 bases from V and 6 bases from J, leaving 18 bases between. Germline V gene sequence: CDR1 MDHEN, CDR2 SYDVKM. The CDR3 DNA is TGTGCCAGCAGGACTAGGACACGGCGCCTCAATGAGCAGTTCTTC. The encoded protein is CASRTRTRRLNEQFF.

The rearrangement uses TRBV20-1 and TRBJ2-7; no reliable D call. Trimming removed 0 bases at V and 12 bases at J, with 27 bases between. Per germline, CDR1 DFQATT and CDR2 SNEGSKA (reference sequence). This CDR3 contains 16 residues. In nucleotides, the CDR3 is TGCAGTGCTAGAGATCCATCGGCCCCCCTCCAAAGCGCTGCGTACGTC. The encoded protein is CSARDPSAPLQSAAYV.

This sequence joins TRBV29-1 and TRBJ2-1; 13 nucleotides align to TRBD2. In germline, CDR1 is SQVTM, CDR2 ANQGSEA. This CDR3 has 13 amino acids. J was trimmed by 8 bases and V by 7 bases; bases with no gene match: 5. CDR3 sequence reads: CSAGLAGAYEQFF. As DNA, the CDR3 is TGCAGCGCCGGACTAGCGGGAGCTTATGAGCAGTTCTTC.

The chain is built from TRBV9 and TRBJ2-3; the match to TRBD1 covers 10 bases. Germline V gives CDR1 SGDLS, CDR2 YYNGEE. The CDR3 length is 16 residues. With V trimmed by 4 bases and J by 4 bases, 9 bases remained unmatched. The CDR3 spells CASSTRDRGLADTQYF. CDR3 DNA: TGTGCCAGCAGCACTCGGGACAGGGGCCTCGCAGATACGCAGTATTTT.

V is TRBV3-1 and J is TRBJ1-1; D is unclear. Deletions cut 2 bases from V and 1 base from J, with 8 bases between. CDR1 is LGHDT and CDR2 is YNNKEL in the germline V gene (reference sequence). CDR3 length equals 14 residues. CDR3 nucleotide sequence: TGTGCCAGCAGCCAACGGCGGGAGAACACTGAAGCTTTCTTT. It translates to CASSQRRENTEAFF.

This clonotype was detected a few times. In DNA, the CDR3 is TGTGCCAGCAGTCCCCTGGGAGGGCCTAAAAACGAGCAGTACTTC. Its protein product is CASSPLGGPKNEQYF. This sequence joins TRBV27 and TRBJ2-7, with 7 bases identical to TRBD2. V gave up 5 bases and J gave up 5 bases; unmatched junction bases: 12. The CDR3 has 15 amino acids. Germline V gives CDR1 MNHEY, CDR2 SMNVEV (reference sequence).

The chain combines TRBV10-3 with TRBJ1-5; D is unclear. The V gene's germline CDR1 is ENHRY and CDR2 SYGVKD. The V end lost 6 bases, the J end lost 5 bases, and 11 bases lay between the germline ends. This CDR3 has 13 residues. As DNA, the CDR3 is TGTGCCATCAGCGATGGATCGGATCAGCCCCAGCATTTT. Amino acids: CAISDGSDQPQHF.

The chain joins TRBV11-1 to TRBJ2-1; 7 nucleotides line up with TRBD2. V lost 7 bases to trimming and J lost 8 bases; unmatched junction nucleotides: 23. This CDR3 comprises 18 residues. Germline assignment: CDR1 SGHAT and CDR2 FQDESV (reference sequence). CDR3 bases: TGTGCCAGCACCTTGAGGGCGGGAGCTTTCGTTTTCGGAGATGAGCAGTTCTTC. Protein: CASTLRAGAFVFGDEQFF.

The chain has TRBV9 and TRBJ2-6; 7 bases are a match to TRBD1. Germline CDR1 reads SGDLS; CDR2 reads YYNGEE. V dropped 4 bases and J dropped 4; count of bases not matched to a gene: 17. This CDR3 has 19 amino acids. The CDR3 reads CASSNRQGVIFMGANVLTF. The CDR3 DNA is TGTGCCAGCAGCAACAGACAGGGAGTCATTTTTATGGGGGCCAACGTCCTGACTTTC.

The chain couples TRBV27 to TRBJ2-7, with D unclear. The CDR3 loop spans 13 amino acids. Germline CDR1 is MNHEY and CDR2 is SMNVEV (reference sequence). The germline V and J ends were trimmed by 3 bases and 6 bases, with 12 bases remaining between them. The CDR3 DNA follows: TGTGCCAGCAGTTTCTTCGGCCGCCCCGAGCAGTACTTC. It is translated as CASSFFGRPEQYF.

This clonotype was recorded a few times. The chain combines TRBV4-1 with TRBJ2-5; 8 positions match TRBD2. CDR1 is MGHRA, CDR2 YSYEKL, per germline. This CDR3 region has 17 residues. Trimming at V came to 4 bases and at J to 1 base, leaving 11 bases not matched to a gene. CDR3 protein: CASSPTSGLAIQETQYF. The CDR3 DNA reads TGCGCCAGCAGCCCCACCTCCGGACTAGCCATCCAAGAGACCCAGTACTTC.

The chain couples TRBV20-1 to TRBJ2-1; possibly TRBD2 for D (6 bases). The V end lost 3 bases, the J end lost 14 bases, and 32 bases lay between the germline ends. This CDR3 comprises 17 residues. The V gene's germline CDR1 is DFQATT and CDR2 SNEGSKA (reference sequence). The CDR3 DNA sequence: TGCAGTGCTAGCCTGGCCGGGCTGGTGAACGCTGGGAGGCGGAAGTTCTTC. Residues: CSASLAGLVNAGRRKFF.

The rearrangement uses TRBV20-1 and TRBJ2-3, with D possibly matching TRBD1 (6 bases). Germline V gene sequence: CDR1 DFQATT, CDR2 SNEGSKA (reference sequence). Trimming stripped 6 bases from V and 2 bases from J, with 15 bases between. The CDR3 totals 14 residues. The CDR3 DNA reads as TGCAGTGCGACTGACAGGCCCATCACAGATACGCAGTATTTT. Protein sequence: CSATDRPITDTQYF.

This clonotype was observed a handful of times. The rearrangement joins TRBV7-2 to TRBJ2-2; 7 bases agree with TRBD2. J lost 8 bases, V lost 1 base, and 7 bases had no gene match. CDR1 is SGHTA and CDR2 is FQGNSA in the germline V gene. The CDR3 has 15 amino acids. In DNA, the CDR3 is TGTGCCAGCAGCTTAGTAGTGGCGGGAGCAGGGGAGCTGTTTTTT. Protein: CASSLVVAGAGELFF. The full variable domain, its missing parts supplied by reference TRBV7-2 and TRBJ2-2, is GAGVSQSPSNKVTEKGKDVELRCDPISGHTALYWYRQSLGQGLEFLIYFQGNSAPDKSGLPSDRFSAERTGGSVSTLTIQRTQQEDSAVYLCASSLVVAGAGELFFGEGSRLTVL.